The 10 T cell receptor beta chains presented below share a single source sample, sequenced in a study of Ad26.COV2.S vaccination and SARS-CoV-2 variants. Treatment here: some 19 received Ad26.COV2.S at low or high dose, single or two shots; about 5 received placebo; per-sample allocation not given. Sampling happened 63 days after the first vaccine or placebo injection. The protocol was immunoSEQ multiplex PCR, while the TCRdb copy is restricted to in-frame clones and leaves out a portion. The table lists 350,000 to 500,000 clones, around nine tenths of them singletons, with more than 9% in the top ten. This specimen consisted of peripheral blood, obtained in a trial of Ad26.COV2.S vaccine versus placebo. Source of these receptors: a person aged 18 to 59 who received the Ad26.COV2.S COVID-19 vaccine or a placebo.

The J gene is TRBJ2-5, the V gene TRBV24-1, with TRBD2 matching 9 bases. The CDR3 runs to 15 residues. V shed 4 bases, J shed 5 bases, and the junction held 7 bases outside the gene matches. Germline assignment: CDR1 KGHDR and CDR2 SFDVKD. The CDR3 DNA reads TGTGCCACCAGTGACATAGCGGGAGCGGAGGAGACCCAGTACTTC. Encoded protein: CATSDIAGAEETQYF.

The chain has TRBV6-2 or TRBV6-3 and TRBJ2-7; no reliable D call. The V end was cut by 4 bases, the J end by 2 bases, with 12 bases between. The CDR3 runs to 14 residues. CDR1 and CDR2 (germline): MNHEY, SVGEGT. CDR3 nucleotides: TGTGCCAGCAGTTGGACCGACCCCACCTACGAGCAGTACTTC. Its translation is CASSWTDPTYEQYF.

The chain's CDR3 is CASSEAAGFEETQYF. CDR3 nucleotide sequence: TGTGCCAGCAGTGAAGCAGCGGGTTTCGAAGAGACCCAGTACTTC. The rearrangement uses TRBV2 and TRBJ2-5, with D possibly matching TRBD2 (6 bases). CDR1 is SNHLY, CDR2 FYNNEI, per germline. The CDR3 loop spans 15 amino acids. Trimming left V 0 bases short and J 3 bases short, with 11 bases between.

The chain employs TRBV28 and TRBJ2-3; 7 positions match TRBD2. Germline CDR1 and CDR2: MDHEN and SYDVKM. V shed 4 bases and J 0 bases; nucleotides not matched to a gene: 4. This CDR3 comprises 15 residues. For the CDR3, the DNA is TGTGCCAGCAGTTCGGGGGGACTAAGCACAGATACGCAGTATTTT. It translates to CASSSGGLSTDTQYF. Combining the CDR3 with reference TRBV28 and TRBJ2-3 gives the whole variable domain DVKVTQSSRYLVKRTGEKVFLECVQDMDHENMFWYRQDPGLGLRLIYFSYDVKMKEKGDIPEGYSVSREKKERFSLILESASTNQTSMYLCASSSGGLSTDTQYFGPGTRLTVL.

The CDR3 DNA follows: TGTGCCAGCAGCCAAGATTGGGGGGGACTAGGTGGCGAGACCCAGTACTTC. Its translation: CASSQDWGGLGGETQYF. This sequence joins TRBV4-2 and TRBJ2-5; 8 bases match TRBD2. The CDR3 has 17 residues. The J segment lost 5 bases and the V segment lost 0 bases, leaving 11 bases of the junction unmatched. CDR1 is LGHNA and CDR2 is YNFKEQ in the germline V gene.

The rearrangement joins TRBV5-4 to TRBJ2-3; 16 positions match TRBD2. The CDR3 runs 18 residues. CDR1 and CDR2 from the germline V gene are SGHNT and YYREEE (reference sequence). V gave up 4 bases and J gave up 0 bases; unmatched junction bases: 5. In DNA form, the CDR3 reads TGTGCCAGCAGCCCGGGACTAGCGGGAGGGGGAAGCACAGATACGCAGTATTTT. It codes for CASSPGLAGGGSTDTQYF.

The chain recombines TRBV6-5 with TRBJ1-4, with 7 bases matching TRBD1. J was trimmed by 5 bases and V by 0 bases; bases with no gene match: 6. CDR1 is MNHEY, CDR2 SVGAGI, per germline. The CDR3 runs to 16 residues. The CDR3 DNA reads as TGTGCCAGCAGTTACTCCAGGACAGGCGACAATGAAAAACTGTTTTTT. Its translation: CASSYSRTGDNEKLFF.

About this clone itself: The same CDR3 can be traced to other DNA sequences in this sample. The CDR3 DNA follows: TGCAGCGTTGGTCTAGCTGCCTACAATGAGCAGTTCTTC. Its protein product is CSVGLAAYNEQFF. This chain uses TRBV29-1 with TRBJ2-1, with a weak D call TRBD2 (5 bases). The length of the CDR3 is 13 residues. V gave up 4 bases and J gave up 2 bases, with 9 bases separating them. Germline V gives CDR1 SQVTM, CDR2 ANQGSEA.

The rearrangement links TRBV24-1 to TRBJ2-2; 9 bases are shared with TRBD2. CDR1 and CDR2 (germline): KGHDR, SFDVKD. CDR3 length equals 14 residues. V was pared by 5 bases and J by 5 bases, with 2 bases of the junction left unmatched. DNA of the CDR3: TGTGCCACCAGTGCGCTAGCGGGGACCGGGGAGCTGTTTTTT. It specifies CATSALAGTGELFF.

The chain links TRBV7-9 to TRBJ2-3; D is uncertain. Trimming cost V 5 bases and J 1 base, with 16 bases left between them. The CDR3 runs to 16 residues. CDR1 SEHNR and CDR2 FQNEAQ come from the germline V gene (reference sequence). CDR3 sequence: CASSPKDGTGTDTQYF. CDR3 DNA: TGTGCCAGCAGCCCAAAGGATGGTACAGGCACAGATACGCAGTATTTT. Variable domain in full (rest from reference TRBV7-9 and TRBJ2-3): DTGVSQNPRHKITKRGQNVTFRCDPISEHNRLYWYRQTLGQGPEFLTYFQNEAQLEKSRLLSDRFSAERPKGSFSTLEIQRTEQGDSAMYLCASSPKDGTGTDTQYFGPGTRLTVL.